A selection of T cell receptor beta chains follows, all from one sample in a study of spatial heterogeneity in lung cancer. From the 5' RACE reads, TCRdb called clonotypes with MiXCR, one entry per CDR3 protein. This sample has 110,000 or so distinct CDR3 sequences, with roughly a tenth found just once. Specimen: PBMCs, collected at follow-up. The receptors were sampled from a female donor with early-stage non-small cell lung cancer. Each CDR3 is given without its conserved first and last residue. The order of the fields is CDR3 protein, V gene.

CDR3 protein: AWSGISGSSSYNEQF
V gene: TRBV30

CDR3 protein: SVGDRVAYEQY
V gene: TRBV29-1

CDR3 protein: ASSRAGPGNTIY
V gene: TRBV14

CDR3 protein: SVDSYQGTQY
V gene: TRBV29-1

CDR3 protein: ASSVVASVDTQY
V gene: TRBV9

CDR3 protein: ASSRASSGREYEQY
V gene: TRBV27

CDR3 protein: CSSSGRETQY
V gene: TRBV12-3/TRBV12-4

CDR3 protein: ASSTRGGGEQF
V gene: TRBV7-9

CDR3 protein: ASSASLRGTDTQY
V gene: TRBV12-3/TRBV12-4

CDR3 protein: ASSVGDRGAYGYT
V gene: TRBV9

CDR3 protein: SARDWSPLTDTQY
V gene: TRBV20-1

CDR3 protein: ASSEYRWEGYT
V gene: TRBV25-1

CDR3 protein: ASSSYSANTGELF
V gene: TRBV3-1

CDR3 protein: SATQTGLAKNIQY
V gene: TRBV20-1

CDR3 protein: ASSQGFNPGAYNEQF
V gene: TRBV3-1

CDR3 protein: ASSRRAGELF
V gene: TRBV11-1

CDR3 protein: ASSQGSEQF
V gene: TRBV5-1

CDR3 protein: ASSFRADTEAF
V gene: TRBV7-9

CDR3 protein: ASSSRRVRGAF
V gene: TRBV7-9

CDR3 protein: ASSFGGGAKTQY
V gene: TRBV28

CDR3 protein: ASSLRGGTGSSYNEQF
V gene: TRBV7-8

CDR3 protein: ASSTRHSASDEQF
V gene: TRBV2

CDR3 protein: ASTGLGRAGGEQF
V gene: TRBV6-1

CDR3 protein: ASSAAGTANEKLF
V gene: TRBV9

CDR3 protein: ASSLGLLYNEQF
V gene: TRBV27

CDR3 protein: SGARRERGTDTQY
V gene: TRBV20-1

CDR3 protein: SAVRGLSYGYT
V gene: TRBV29-1

CDR3 protein: ASRLNSPRNSPLH
V gene: TRBV28

CDR3 protein: SVGISGTNTGELF
V gene: TRBV29-1

CDR3 protein: ASRAFQENYGYT
V gene: TRBV19

CDR3 protein: SARPGQATSY
V gene: TRBV20-1

CDR3 protein: AISGGGRGLNEQF
V gene: TRBV10-3

CDR3 protein: ASSLDSGNTDTQY
V gene: TRBV7-8

CDR3 protein: ASSLGSGWTGELF
V gene: TRBV7-2

CDR3 protein: ASSLVLVRDFKF
V gene: TRBV5-5

CDR3 protein: ATSRDAGRTEYNSPLH
V gene: TRBV15

CDR3 protein: ATTRAGGDTQY
V gene: TRBV3-1

CDR3 protein: ASSYSVQGATRELF
V gene: TRBV6-5

CDR3 protein: ASARVGTTWAF
V gene: TRBV19

CDR3 protein: ASSFDPFNSPLH
V gene: TRBV7-2

CDR3 protein: ASSPRAGGTIFGYT
V gene: TRBV9

CDR3 protein: ASSLTSGRATYNEQF
V gene: TRBV7-2